These 10 T cell receptor beta chains came from one sample sequenced in a study of shared clonotypes between healthy human individuals. Only CD45RO-negative cells positively selected for CCR7 counted as naive CD8 cells, so terminally differentiated effector memory CD45RA+ cells were excluded. TCRdb's table, derived via immunoSEQ multiplex PCR, lists solely in-frame clones and lacks some. This table has nearly 600,000 clones, 95% appearing once. Sequencing was performed on naive CD8+ T cells sorted from blood. These TCRs come from a woman aged 30 to 39 in good health.

The chain recombines TRBV7-9 with TRBJ2-7; the D gene is possibly TRBD2 (6 bases). The ends were cut back, 0 bases at V and 8 bases at J, with 11 bases in the middle. Germline V gene sequence: CDR1 SEHNR, CDR2 FQNEAQ (reference sequence). The CDR3 consists of 13 residues. The CDR3 sequence: CASSLAGREQQYF. The CDR3 DNA sequence: TGTGCCAGCAGCTTAGCGGGTCGGGAGCAGCAGTACTTC. The whole variable domain, remainder taken from reference TRBV7-9 and TRBJ2-7, is DTGVSQNPRHKITKRGQNVTFRCDPISEHNRLYWYRQTLGQGPEFLTYFQNEAQLEKSRLLSDRFSAERPKGSFSTLEIQRTEQGDSAMYLCASSLAGREQQYFGPGTRLTVT.

The chain employs TRBV28 and TRBJ1-5; 8 nucleotides line up with TRBD1. V trimming: 6 bases; J trimming: 4 bases; junction bases outside the gene matches: 8. The CDR3 loop spans 15 amino acids. Germline CDR1 is MDHEN and CDR2 is SYDVKM. The CDR3 DNA is TGTGCCAGCAGACCCATGGACAGGGCTAATCAGCCCCAGCATTTT. This translates into CASRPMDRANQPQHF.

This clone appeared a single time. The J gene is TRBJ1-2, the V gene TRBV19; D unresolved. Germline V gives CDR1 LNHDA, CDR2 SQIVND (reference sequence). Trimming took off 3 bases at V and 4 bases at J, with 12 bases between the two ends. The CDR3 sequence is 14 residues long. The CDR3 DNA is TGTGCCAGTAGTATCTCGGACGGACTCTATGGCTACACCTTC. Its protein product is CASSISDGLYGYTF.

Comments on this clone: Other DNA sequences in the same sample also yield this CDR3. The rearrangement links TRBV14 to TRBJ2-7, with 9 bases fitting TRBD2. CDR1 and CDR2 from the germline V gene are SGHDN and FVKESK. The CDR3 has 14 residues. V dropped 4 bases and J dropped 4; count of bases not matched to a gene: 5. CDR3: CASSPTSGAYEQYF. Written as DNA, the CDR3 is TGTGCCAGCAGCCCGACTAGCGGAGCATACGAGCAGTACTTC.

This sequence joins TRBV2 and TRBJ2-7, with TRBD2 identical over 9 bases. The CDR3 runs to 15 residues. V trimming: 4 bases; J trimming: 3 bases; junction bases outside the gene matches: 7. Germline CDR1 reads SNHLY; CDR2 reads FYNNEI. The CDR3 spells CASSVISGSYYEQYF. CDR3 nucleotides: TGTGCCAGCAGTGTTATTAGCGGGAGCTACTACGAGCAGTACTTC.

The chain couples TRBV27 to TRBJ2-5; 9 bases align to TRBD1. Germline assignment: CDR1 MNHEY and CDR2 SMNVEV (reference sequence). The trim removed 5 bases at V and 1 base at J, leaving 5 bases unmatched. The CDR3 is 15 amino acids. The chain's CDR3 is CASSPTQGAQETQYF. DNA of the CDR3: TGTGCCAGCAGTCCTACACAGGGGGCCCAAGAGACCCAGTACTTC.

The chain has TRBV5-4 and TRBJ2-7; 8 bases map to TRBD1. Germline trimming cut 3 bases from V and 0 bases from J; bases unmatched to any gene: 5. Germline CDR1 is SGHNT and CDR2 is YYREEE (reference sequence). The CDR3 is made up of 15 amino acids. The CDR3, as DNA: TGTGCCAGCAGCTCCGGTGACAGGGGCTCCTACGAGCAGTACTTC. It is translated as CASSSGDRGSYEQYF.

With respect to this clone: This CDR3 is also generated by other DNA sequences in the sample. This chain uses TRBV27 with TRBJ2-7; D assignment may be TRBD1 or TRBD2 (5 bases each). This CDR3 comprises 13 residues. Per germline, CDR1 MNHEY and CDR2 SMNVEV (reference sequence). V was pared by 4 bases and J by 3 bases, with 10 bases between. For the CDR3, the DNA is TGTGCCAGCAGTTCTGGGACCCACTACGAGCAGTACTTC. It encodes CASSSGTHYEQYF.

CDR3 loop: CASREEGMLYNEQFF. The CDR3 DNA reads TGTGCCAGCAGAGAGGAGGGAATGCTATACAATGAGCAGTTCTTC. The rearrangement links TRBV28 to TRBJ2-1; maybe TRBD2 (6 bases). The germline V gene has CDR1 MDHEN and CDR2 SYDVKM. V was cut by 6 bases and J by 4 bases, with 16 bases left in between. CDR3 length equals 15 residues.

J is TRBJ2-1 and V is TRBV28; no clear D gene. Germline V gives CDR1 MDHEN, CDR2 SYDVKM. Trimming removed 5 bases at V and 4 bases at J, with 9 bases between. The CDR3 is 13 amino acids. The CDR3 loop reads CASSLDGYNEQFF. CDR3 DNA sequence: TGTGCCAGCAGTCTGGACGGATACAATGAGCAGTTCTTC.